One sample yielded the 15 T cell receptor beta chains listed below, sequenced in a study of shared clonotypes between healthy human individuals. Clones were read by immunoSEQ multiplex PCR, and TCRdb kept only the in-frame ones, dropping some. This sample has millions of clones, with over 85% found just once. Sequences were obtained from naive CD4+ T cells sorted from blood. This sample's subset: CD45RA+ positively selected. These receptors originate from a man aged 18 to 30 in good health.

The rearrangement joins TRBV2 to TRBJ2-2; D might be TRBD2 (5 bases). CDR1 and CDR2 (germline): SNHLY, FYNNEI. Trimming took 1 base from V and 0 from J, leaving 24 bases between them. The CDR3 runs 21 residues. CDR3 loop: CASSEGVRGIPFPTNTGELFF. Written as DNA, the CDR3 is TGTGCCAGCAGTGAAGGCGTCCGGGGAATTCCCTTCCCCACGAACACCGGGGAGCTGTTTTTT.

V and J are TRBV5-1 and TRBJ2-5, with 7 bases identical to TRBD1. J lost 2 bases, V lost 3 bases, and 10 bases had no gene match. Germline V CDR1 and CDR2: SGHRS, YFSETQ. This CDR3 has 16 residues. The CDR3 sequence is CASSSQGDGPQETQYF. CDR3 bases: TGCGCCAGCAGCTCTCAGGGGGATGGGCCGCAAGAGACCCAGTACTTC.

Remarks on this clone: This could be a read error, since a much larger clone is one nucleotide away. This specimen includes other DNA sequences encoding the same CDR3. J is TRBJ2-7 and V is TRBV2; D uncertain. Trimming shortened V by 6 bases and J by 1 base, and 4 bases separated the two germline ends. Germline CDR1 SNHLY, CDR2 FYNNEI. The length of the CDR3 is 11 residues. This chain's CDR3 is CASSPSYEQYF. The CDR3 DNA reads TGTGCCAGCAGCCCATCCTACGAGCAGTACTTC.

The genes are TRBV6-1 and TRBJ2-3, with 10 bases lining up with TRBD1. CDR1 and CDR2 from the germline V gene are MNHNS and SASEGT. The J segment lost 5 bases and the V segment lost 5 bases, leaving 7 bases of the junction unmatched. This CDR3 comprises 15 residues. The CDR3 coding sequence is TGTGCCAGCAGTACTCGACAGGGGGCGAAAGATACGCAGTATTTT. This codes for CASSTRQGAKDTQYF.

The chain recombines TRBV28 with TRBJ2-4; no reliable D call. Germline CDR1 reads MDHEN; CDR2 reads SYDVKM. The V end lost 2 bases, the J end lost 4 bases, and 0 bases lay between the germline ends. This CDR3 comprises 11 residues. The CDR3 DNA reads as TGTGCCAGCAGTTTAAAAAACATTCAGTACTTC. This translates into CASSLKNIQYF. Variable domain in full (rest from reference TRBV28 and TRBJ2-4): DVKVTQSSRYLVKRTGEKVFLECVQDMDHENMFWYRQDPGLGLRLIYFSYDVKMKEKGDIPEGYSVSREKKERFSLILESASTNQTSMYLCASSLKNIQYFGAGTRLSVL.

The CDR3, as DNA: TGTGCCAGCAGCTTGGTCTTATCCACTATTAACACTGAAGCTTTCTTT. Encoded protein: CASSLVLSTINTEAFF. The V and J genes are TRBV5-4 and TRBJ1-1, with no clear D. Germline lookup yields CDR1 SGHNT and CDR2 YYREEE (reference sequence). Trimming removed 0 bases from V and 2 bases from J, with 14 bases in between. CDR3 length: 16 amino acids.

The chain recombines TRBV9 with TRBJ2-3; 15 positions agree with TRBD2. Germline loops: CDR1 SGDLS, CDR2 YYNGEE. The J segment lost 5 bases and the V segment lost 0 bases, leaving 4 bases of the junction unmatched. The CDR3 is made up of 17 amino acids. CDR3 protein: CASSVGGLAGGGDTQYF. DNA for the CDR3: TGTGCCAGCAGCGTAGGGGGACTAGCGGGAGGAGGAGATACGCAGTATTTT.

The chain links TRBV18 to TRBJ1-1; D remains ambiguous. Trimming cost V 2 bases and J 6 bases, with 7 bases left between them. The CDR3 spans 12 residues. CDR1 and CDR2 (germline): KGHSH, LQKENI. The CDR3 DNA reads TGTGCCAGCTCACCAGCTGGGGCTGAAGCTTTCTTT. Encoded protein: CASSPAGAEAFF.

The rearrangement uses TRBV6-1 and TRBJ1-4, with unresolved D. V shed 1 base and J shed 0 bases, with 9 bases lying between them. This CDR3 has 16 amino acids. Germline V gene lookup returns CDR1 MNHNS and CDR2 SASEGT. The CDR3 DNA reads as TGTGCCAGCAGTGAAGGGGTGAAGGCAACTAATGAAAAACTGTTTTTT. This sequence encodes CASSEGVKATNEKLFF.

About this clone itself: Different DNA sequences within this sample yield the same CDR3. The chain links TRBV5-1 to TRBJ2-5, with a weak D call TRBD2 (6 bases). This CDR3 is built from 14 residues. Germline lookup yields CDR1 SGHRS and CDR2 YFSETQ. Trimming removed 0 bases at V and 4 bases at J, with 10 bases between. The CDR3 region is CASSLGLVGETQYF. As DNA, the CDR3 is TGCGCCAGCAGCTTGGGACTAGTGGGAGAGACCCAGTACTTC.

This chain links TRBV5-6 with TRBJ1-2, with a weak D call TRBD1 (6 bases). Per the germline V gene, CDR1 is SGHDT and CDR2 is YYEEEE. V was clipped by 5 bases and J by 3 bases, with 11 bases between them. The CDR3 is 13 residues long. The CDR3 DNA follows: TGTGCCAGCAGTTTTGAGGGGGACTATGGCTACACCTTC. This codes for CASSFEGDYGYTF.

CDR3 residues: CASSESLWAFF. The CDR3 nucleotides read TGTGCCAGCAGTGAATCACTCTGGGCTTTCTTT. J is TRBJ1-1 and V is TRBV6-1, with no clear D. The length of the CDR3 is 11 residues. Trimming took off 2 bases at V and 11 bases at J, with 9 bases between the two ends. Germline V gene sequence: CDR1 MNHNS, CDR2 SASEGT.

The chain joins TRBV18 to TRBJ2-3; unclear D gene. The CDR3 is 14 amino acids. Deletions cut 2 bases from V and 4 bases from J, with 10 bases between. CDR1 KGHSH and CDR2 LQKENI come from the germline V gene. CDR3 nucleotides: TGTGCCAGCTCACCAATTTTAGCACCAGATACGCAGTATTTT. Its protein product is CASSPILAPDTQYF.

This clone showed up just once. The rearrangement uses TRBV9 and TRBJ2-6, with 7 nucleotides matching TRBD1. The CDR3 spans 19 residues. Germline V gives CDR1 SGDLS, CDR2 YYNGEE. With V trimmed by 0 bases and J by 3 bases, 12 bases remained unmatched. The CDR3 loop reads CASSVGLDRYSDGANVLTF. DNA of the CDR3: TGTGCCAGCAGCGTAGGGCTGGACAGGTACTCGGATGGGGCCAACGTCCTGACTTTC.

V and J are TRBV5-1 and TRBJ2-1, with D possibly being TRBD1 (6 bases). This CDR3 spans 14 amino acids. Germline assignment: CDR1 SGHRS and CDR2 YFSETQ. Trimming pared 5 bases from V and 4 bases from J, leaving 13 bases between. The CDR3 sequence is CASSEGELYNEQFF. CDR3 DNA: TGCGCCAGCAGTGAGGGGGAGCTTTACAATGAGCAGTTCTTC.